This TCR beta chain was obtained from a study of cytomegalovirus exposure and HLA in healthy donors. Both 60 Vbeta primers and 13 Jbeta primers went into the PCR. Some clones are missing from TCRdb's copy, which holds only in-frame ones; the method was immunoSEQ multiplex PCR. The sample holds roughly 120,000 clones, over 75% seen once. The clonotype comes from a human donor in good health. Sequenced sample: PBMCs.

The CDR3 loop reads CASSGQGAGSGNTIYF. The CDR3 DNA sequence: TGTGCCAGCAGTGGACAGGGAGCTGGGTCTGGAAACACCATATATTTT. The chain employs TRBV6-1 and TRBJ1-3, with 7 bases identical to TRBD1. The CDR3 has 16 amino acids. The junction had 7 bases not matched to a gene; V was cut back by 4 bases and J by 1 base. Germline CDR1 MNHNS, CDR2 SASEGT.